The next 16 T cell receptor beta chains were all read from a single sample in a study of T cells after yellow fever vaccination. Via MiXCR, TCRdb re-called the 5' RACE reads, giving one row per CDR3 protein. The sample holds 78,000 or so distinct CDR3 sequences; about 7.2% are singletons and the top ten take approximately 30%. The sequenced sample was CD8+ T cells sorted from PBMCs, obtained roughly 10 days after the first yellow fever vaccination. The receptor source for this set is a young man who received the YFV17D yellow fever vaccine.

This chain links TRBV7-9 with TRBJ2-3; 9 bases agree with TRBD2. The J segment lost 6 bases and the V segment lost 6 bases, leaving 10 bases of the junction unmatched. The CDR3 totals 15 residues. CDR1 and CDR2 from the germline V gene are SEHNR and FQNEAQ (reference sequence). Here the CDR3 reads CASRNTAGGSDTQYF. The CDR3 nucleotides read TGTGCCAGCAGGAATACAGCGGGGGGCAGTGATACGCAGTATTTT.

In its sample, this clonotype was seen a few times. The chain has TRBV30 and TRBJ2-1; D not resolved. Deletions cut 2 bases from V and 7 bases from J, with 9 bases between. The CDR3 extends over 12 amino acids. The germline V gene encodes CDR1 GTSNPN and CDR2 SVGIG (reference sequence). CDR3 region: CAWSPTINEQFF. DNA for the CDR3: TGTGCCTGGAGTCCGACCATTAATGAGCAGTTCTTC.

The table lists this clonotype with a few counts. The rearrangement uses TRBV5-1 and TRBJ1-3, with no clear D. The CDR3 is 15 residues long. V was pared by 6 bases and J by 0 bases, with 13 bases between. The germline CDR1 and CDR2 sequences are SGHRS and YFSETQ. The CDR3 region is CASTTDLTSGNTIYF. As DNA, the CDR3 is TGCGCCAGCACAACAGACCTTACCTCTGGAAACACCATATATTTT.

This clonotype was observed a few times. V usage is TRBV7-8 and J usage is TRBJ1-3, with D perhaps TRBD1 (5 bases). Per germline, CDR1 SGHVS and CDR2 FQNEAQ. The V and J ends lost 5 bases and 0 bases respectively, with 8 bases between them. The length of the CDR3 is 14 residues. This chain's CDR3 is CASSTGGSGNTIYF. CDR3 sequence (DNA): TGTGCCAGCAGCACCGGGGGCTCTGGAAACACCATATATTTT.

This clonotype was found a few times. This chain connects TRBV4-3 to TRBJ2-1; 9 bases line up with TRBD2. Germline CDR1 and CDR2: LGHNA and YSLEER. The CDR3 spans 15 residues. Trimming removed 4 bases from V and 3 bases from J; junction bases left unmatched: 4. CDR3 residues: CASSRASGVYNEQFF. The CDR3 DNA follows: TGCGCCAGCAGCCGCGCTAGCGGGGTCTACAATGAGCAGTTCTTC.

On this clonotype itself: Its ends do not fully match the called genes, so a read error is possible. CDR3 sequence: CATSYGLGQQYEQFF. The CDR3 DNA is TGTGCCACCAGCTACGGACTAGGTCAACAATATGAGCAGTTCTTC. This chain joins TRBV3-1 and TRBJ2-1, with 7 bases identical to TRBD2. The CDR3 sequence is 15 residues long. Germline CDR1 is LGHDT and CDR2 is YNNKEL (reference sequence).

This clonotype was recorded many times. The rearrangement links TRBV12-3 or TRBV12-4 to TRBJ2-2; D could derive from TRBD1 or TRBD2 (7 bases each). CDR3 length: 16 amino acids. Trimming left V 2 bases short and J 4 bases short, with 14 bases between. The CDR3 spells CASSLLTGEGTGELFF. The CDR3 coding sequence is TGTGCCAGCAGTTTACTCACAGGGGAGGGCACCGGGGAGCTGTTTTTT.

To note about this clonotype: This may be a read error, as it is one base from a much larger clone. The chain recombines TRBV3-1 with TRBJ1-2; D perhaps matches TRBD1 (5 bases). This CDR3 has 12 amino acids. Germline values: CDR1 LGHDT, CDR2 YNNKEL (reference sequence). The CDR3 DNA reads TGTGCCGGCAGCCGGGGGAACTATGGCTACACCTTC. Amino acids: CAGSRGNYGYTF. The full variable domain, rest sourced from reference TRBV3-1 and TRBJ1-2, is DTAVSQTPKYLVTQMGNDKSIKCEQNLGHDTMYWYKQDSKKFLKIMFSYNNKELIINETVPNRFSPKSPDKAHLNLHINSLELGDSAVYFCAGSRGNYGYTFGSGTRLTVV.

The V gene is TRBV12-3 or TRBV12-4, the J gene TRBJ1-1, with 12 bases fitting TRBD1. V was clipped by 0 bases and J by 4 bases; unmatched bases: 9. The CDR3 is 18 residues long. CDR3 in amino acids: CASSLAGDRGPLGTEAFF. The CDR3 region has the DNA TGTGCCAGCAGTTTAGCAGGGGACAGGGGGCCATTGGGCACTGAAGCTTTCTTT.

The chain combines TRBV25-1 with TRBJ1-1; weak D call: TRBD1 (6 bases). V lost 3 bases and J lost 10, with 21 bases in between. The germline CDR1 and CDR2 sequences are MGHDK and SYGVNS. This CDR3 comprises 15 residues. DNA of the CDR3: TGTGCCAGCAGTGATCTCCGGGACACAGCCCCGCCAGCTTTCTTT. It encodes CASSDLRDTAPPAFF.

In its sample, this clonotype was seen many times. The chain is built from TRBV5-1 and TRBJ1-4; 7 nucleotides match TRBD1. The CDR3 runs to 20 residues. The germline CDR1 and CDR2 sequences are SGHRS and YFSETQ. Unmatched junction bases numbered 16, after V lost 2 bases and J lost 0 bases. The CDR3: CASSFGDRAGKLATNEKLFF. CDR3 nucleotide sequence: TGCGCCAGCAGCTTTGGTGACAGGGCGGGAAAGCTCGCAACTAATGAAAAACTGTTTTTT.

This clonotype was detected many times. The chain employs TRBV4-3 and TRBJ2-7; D is perhaps TRBD1 (5 bases). This CDR3 is built from 15 residues. CDR1 is LGHNA and CDR2 is YSLEER in the germline V gene. V lost 2 bases to trimming and J lost 3 bases, with 14 bases between them. The CDR3 nucleotides read TGCGCCAGCAGCCAATGGTACAGGCTAAACTACGAGCAGTACGTC. It is translated as CASSQWYRLNYEQYV.

The chain is built from TRBV7-9 and TRBJ2-2, with 9 bases fitting TRBD1. The CDR3 runs to 16 residues. In germline, CDR1 is SEHNR, CDR2 FQNEAQ (reference sequence). The V segment lost 4 bases and the J segment 6 bases; nucleotides outside the gene matches: 9. Here the CDR3 DNA reads TGTGCCAGCAGCTCCCCAGGACAGGGGTATTCCGGGGAGCTGTTTTTT. This sequence encodes CASSSPGQGYSGELFF.

The rearrangement links TRBV7-9 to TRBJ2-1; TRBD1 matches at 11 bases. V lost 1 base and J lost 10; bases outside the gene matches: 6. In germline, CDR1 is SEHNR, CDR2 FQNEAQ (reference sequence). The CDR3 contains 15 residues. CDR3 DNA: TGTGCCAGCAGCTTAGTGGGACAGGGGGGCCCAGAGCAGTTCTTC. Translating it yields CASSLVGQGGPEQFF.

There are many counts of this clonotype. This chain joins TRBV4-1 and TRBJ1-4; D gene ambiguous. This CDR3 contains 14 residues. Germline V CDR1 and CDR2: MGHRA, YSYEKL. Trimming took 1 base from V and 8 from J, leaving 11 bases between them. The CDR3 DNA follows: TGCGCCAGCAGCCAAGGGGCAGGCATCGAAAAACTGTTTTTT. Its protein product is CASSQGAGIEKLFF.

This clonotype has at least ten counts. The chain links TRBV5-6 to TRBJ1-5; no clear D gene. Germline loops: CDR1 SGHDT, CDR2 YYEEEE. The CDR3 extends over 17 amino acids. The germline V and J ends were trimmed by 4 bases and 1 base, with 18 bases remaining between them. DNA for the CDR3: TGTGCCAGCAGCCCGAGTGTTGGGGTAGGGAGCAATCAGCCCCAGCATTTT. Its protein is CASSPSVGVGSNQPQHF. Based on the CDR3 plus reference TRBV5-6 and TRBJ1-5, the full variable domain is DAGVTQSPTHLIKTRGQQVTLRCSPKSGHDTVSWYQQALGQGPQFIFQYYEEEERQRGNFPDRFSGHQFPNYSSELNVNALLLGDSALYLCASSPSVGVGSNQPQHFGDGTRLSIL.